The rows below give T cell receptor beta chains drawn from one sample of a study of OX40 agonist ivuxolimab in advanced cancers. Generated by immunoSEQ multiplex PCR, the TCRdb table keeps only in-frame clones and is missing some. Here the sample spans some 85,000 clones, around 86% being singletons. Material: CD4+ or CD8+ T cells sorted from blood, obtained in a trial of the OX40 agonist ivuxolimab. The source is an adult with an advanced solid tumor such as melanoma, head and neck, liver or kidney cancer. Both conserved end residues are part of each CDR3. The D gene is left open where the match is weak. The listing skips clone size in some rows; elsewhere it reads once, few, many or a size class.

CASGLAGGLGGELFF,TGTGCCAGCGGGCTAGCGGGAGGGCTAGGCGGGGAGCTGTTTTTT,TRBD2,TRBV6-5,TRBJ2-2,.
CASSVEAGEKLFF,TGTGCCAGCAGTGTGGAGGCGGGCGAAAAACTGTTTTTT,.,TRBV6-4,TRBJ1-4,.
CASSLTGIQPQHF,TGTGCCAGCAGCCTTACAGGGATTCAGCCCCAGCATTTT,.,TRBV7-2,TRBJ1-5,.
CASSLELNNEQFF,TGCGCCAGCAGCTTGGAACTGAACAATGAGCAGTTCTTC,.,TRBV5-1,TRBJ2-1,.
CASSPLERTGELFF,TGTGCCAGCAGTCCCCTCGAGCGCACCGGGGAGCTGTTTTTT,.,TRBV2,TRBJ2-2,.
CASSLSVYGELFF,TGTGCCAGCAGTTTATCTGTTTACGGGGAGCTGTTTTTT,.,TRBV27,TRBJ2-2,.
CASSFKPSSYEQYF,TGTGCCAGCAGTTTTAAGCCCAGCTCCTACGAGCAGTACTTC,.,TRBV27,TRBJ2-7,.
CRSRGSPGETQYF,TGCAGATCTCGGGGCAGTCCGGGGGAGACCCAGTACTTC,.,TRBV29-1,TRBJ2-5,.
CASSFGPPFRGKYTGELFF,TGTGCCAGCAGTTTCGGACCCCCATTTCGCGGGAAGTACACCGGGGAGCTGTTTTTT,.,TRBV27,TRBJ2-2,.
CASRSPGTSAYEQYF,TGTGCCAGCAGGTCCCCGGGGACTAGCGCGTACGAGCAGTACTTC,TRBD2,TRBV6-5,TRBJ2-7,.
CASSLSEQGATYEQYF,TGTGCCAGCAGCCTGTCTGAACAGGGGGCTACCTACGAGCAGTACTTC,TRBD1,TRBV28,TRBJ2-7,.
CASRDYNIQYF,TGTGCCAGCAGGGACTACAACATTCAGTACTTC,.,TRBV2,TRBJ2-4,.
CASSSPSATGANVLTF,TGTGCCAGCAGTTCCCCTTCAGCCACTGGGGCCAACGTCCTGACTTTC,.,TRBV27,TRBJ2-6,.
CASSQQGFGGNTIYF,TGTGCCAGCAGTCAACAGGGTTTCGGTGGAAACACCATATATTTT,.,TRBV6-6,TRBJ1-3,.
CASSFAGNFDYEQYF,TGTGCCAGCAGCTTCGCGGGGAACTTCGACTACGAGCAGTACTTC,.,TRBV11-2,TRBJ2-7,.
CASSSGQGFTGELFF,TGTGCCAGCAGCTCAGGACAGGGGTTCACCGGGGAGCTGTTTTTT,TRBD1,TRBV11-3,TRBJ2-2,.
CASSFRTSGVTGANVLTF,TGTGCCAGCAGCTTCCGGACTAGCGGGGTTACTGGGGCCAACGTCCTGACTTTC,TRBD2,TRBV7-9,TRBJ2-6,.
CASSIQDIGATEAFF,TGTGCCAGTAGTATCCAAGACATAGGGGCCACTGAAGCTTTCTTT,.,TRBV19,TRBJ1-1,.
CASSLNTYEQYF,TGTGCCAGCAGCCTAAACACCTACGAGCAGTACTTC,.,TRBV5-6,TRBJ2-7,.
CASIREAVMNTEAFF,TGTGCCAGCATCAGAGAGGCGGTAATGAACACTGAAGCTTTCTTT,.,TRBV7-2,TRBJ1-1,few
CAGRVALYGYTF,TGTGCGGGGCGGGTGGCTCTCTATGGCTACACCTTC,.,TRBV6-1,TRBJ1-2,.
CASSVDAGYEQYF,TGTGCCAGCAGCGTAGATGCGGGCTACGAGCAGTACTTC,.,TRBV9,TRBJ2-7,few
CASSLVRGDNEQFF,TGTGCCAGCAGCTTAGTACGAGGTGACAATGAGCAGTTCTTC,.,TRBV7-2,TRBJ2-1,.
CASSDRDGQPQHF,TGTGCCAGCAGCGACAGGGACGGTCAGCCCCAGCATTTT,TRBD1,TRBV2,TRBJ1-5,.
CASRFGRSTEAFF,TGCGCCAGCAGGTTTGGCCGGAGCACTGAAGCTTTCTTT,.,TRBV10-1,TRBJ1-1,.
CASSRAGTHRAFF,TGTGCCAGCAGTCGGGCAGGGACCCACCGGGCTTTCTTT,.,TRBV6-5,TRBJ1-1,.
CASSSAGADTQYF,TGTGCCAGCAGTTCAGCGGGAGCAGATACGCAGTATTTT,TRBD2,TRBV28,TRBJ2-3,.
CASSQGGGSYNEQFF,TGTGCCAGCAGCCAAGGGGGAGGTTCCTACAATGAGCAGTTCTTC,.,TRBV7-2,TRBJ2-1,.
CASGGREWYNEQFF,TGTGCCAGCGGGGGCCGGGAGTGGTACAATGAGCAGTTCTTC,.,TRBV7-8,TRBJ2-1,.
CASGTGRDYNEQFF,TGTGCCAGCGGGACTGGCAGAGACTACAATGAGCAGTTCTTC,.,TRBV28,TRBJ2-1,once
CASSFGFQETQYF,TGTGCCAGCAGCTTCGGTTTCCAAGAGACCCAGTACTTC,.,TRBV11-3,TRBJ2-5,.
CASSPGGGYYGYTF,TGTGCCAGCAGTCCCGGGGGGGGCTACTATGGCTACACCTTC,.,TRBV6-5,TRBJ1-2,.
CASSLGQGPYNEQFF,TGCGCCAGCAGCTTGGGACAGGGCCCCTACAATGAGCAGTTCTTC,TRBD1,TRBV5-1,TRBJ2-1,.
CASRPGTGRMNTEAFF,TGTGCCAGCAGACCCGGGACAGGGAGGATGAACACTGAAGCTTTCTTT,TRBD1,TRBV2,TRBJ1-1,.
CASSTGTTNEKLFF,TGTGCCAGCAGCACCGGGACAACTAATGAAAAACTGTTTTTT,.,TRBV5-4,TRBJ1-4,.
CASTGTSGRGVGELFF,TGCGCCAGCACCGGAACTAGCGGGAGAGGGGTCGGGGAGCTGTTTTTT,TRBD2,TRBV5-1,TRBJ2-2,.
CASSLGWDSGITGELFF,TGCGCCAGCAGCTTGGGATGGGACAGTGGGATCACCGGGGAGCTGTTTTTT,TRBD1,TRBV5-1,TRBJ2-2,.
CASTESSYEQYF,TGTGCCAGCACCGAAAGCTCCTACGAGCAGTACTTC,.,TRBV28,TRBJ2-7,once
CASSLVGASTDTQYF,TGTGCCAGCAGCTTGGTAGGTGCTAGCACAGATACGCAGTATTTT,.,TRBV5-6,TRBJ2-3,.
CASSVWDSNGELFF,TGTGCCAGCAGCGTATGGGACAGTAACGGGGAGCTGTTTTTT,TRBD1,TRBV9,TRBJ2-2,.
CASSPGGGSSTGELFF,TGCGCCAGCAGCCCAGGAGGCGGGAGTAGCACCGGGGAGCTGTTTTTT,TRBD2,TRBV5-1,TRBJ2-2,.
CASSPTVPSYEQYF,TGTGCCAGCAGCCCGACAGTACCCTCCTACGAGCAGTACTTC,.,TRBV27,TRBJ2-7,.
CASSTTTTSNQPQHF,TGTGCCAGTAGTACAACGACAACGTCCAATCAGCCCCAGCATTTT,.,TRBV19,TRBJ1-5,.
CASGTRGGGEQYF,TGTGCCAGCGGGACGAGAGGGGGCGGCGAGCAGTACTTC,TRBD1,TRBV11-2,TRBJ2-7,.
CASKPAGGGNYEQYF,TGTGCCAGTAAACCTGCCGGGGGAGGGAACTACGAGCAGTACTTC,TRBD2,TRBV19,TRBJ2-7,once
CASSLKGGWIQTYEQYF,TGTGCCAGCAGCTTAAAGGGGGGTTGGATTCAGACCTACGAGCAGTACTTC,.,TRBV11-3,TRBJ2-7,.
CASSDYGGTSGSVTGTQYF,TGTGCCAGCAGTGACTACGGGGGGACTAGCGGGAGTGTTACGGGTACGCAGTATTTT,TRBD2,TRBV6-1,TRBJ2-3,.
CASSRVDLAKNIQYF,TGTGCCAGTAGTCGAGTAGACTTAGCCAAAAACATTCAGTACTTC,.,TRBV19,TRBJ2-4,.
CATSNRQAGATDTQYF,TGTGCCACCAGCAACCGCCAAGCGGGGGCAACAGATACGCAGTATTTT,TRBD2,TRBV15,TRBJ2-3,.
CASSLANSARSYEQYF,TGCGCCAGCAGCTTGGCCAATAGCGCCCGCTCCTACGAGCAGTACTTC,.,TRBV5-1,TRBJ2-7,.
CASSQGFKETEAFF,TGTGCCAGCTCACAGGGCTTTAAGGAGACTGAAGCTTTCTTT,.,TRBV18,TRBJ1-1,.
CASSYGVGGTDTQYF,TGTGCCAGCAGTTACGGTGTCGGAGGCACAGATACGCAGTATTTT,.,TRBV6-6,TRBJ2-3,.
CASSSLAGVTSYEQYF,TGTGCCAGCAGCTCCTTAGCGGGAGTAACCTCCTACGAGCAGTACTTC,TRBD2,TRBV11-2,TRBJ2-7,.
CATGTVLRGRRDTQYF,TGTGCCACGGGAACAGTCCTCAGGGGGCGCCGAGATACGCAGTATTTT,TRBD1,TRBV15,TRBJ2-3,.